Presented here are 30 T cell receptor beta chains from one specimen sequenced in a study of a mutant IDH1 vaccine in newly diagnosed glioma. Sequencing was performed with immunoSEQ multiplex PCR; in TCRdb, only in-frame clones are kept and a portion is missing. The top ten clones hold around 3.9% of a sample with under 50,000 clones, approximately 90% of them seen once. Specified time point: week 23, last vaccination. The vaccine gave 300 ug of a 20-mer mutant IDH1 peptide subcutaneously per dose. Their antigens are not known. Material: PBMCs, obtained from a glioma patient whose treatment included an IDH1 peptide vaccine. The receptor set was obtained from a man between 45 and 60 years old with glioma.

DNA for the CDR3: TGCGCCAGCAGCCCGCAGGGTGGAGGGGACTACGAGCAGTACTTC. Protein sequence: CASSPQGGGDYEQYF. The J gene is TRBJ2-7, the V gene TRBV4-3, with D possibly being TRBD2 (6 bases). Trimming cost V 4 bases and J 3 bases, with 16 bases left between them. Looked up from germline, CDR1 is LGHNA and CDR2 is YSLEER. The length of the CDR3 is 15 residues.

The chain uses TRBV19 and TRBJ2-7; 8 bases line up with TRBD1. Germline CDR1 LNHDA, CDR2 SQIVND (reference sequence). J was trimmed by 2 bases and V by 6 bases; bases with no gene match: 6. This CDR3 comprises 14 residues. The CDR3 nucleotides read TGTGCCAGTAGCACCGGGACAGGACCCTACGAGCAGTACTTC. As protein: CASSTGTGPYEQYF.

The chain couples TRBV5-6 to TRBJ1-4; D is unresolved. Trimming cost V 0 bases and J 8 bases, with 14 bases left between them. Germline CDR1 and CDR2: SGHDT and YYEEEE. The CDR3 totals 15 residues. Here the CDR3 reads CASSLGGRSWEKLFF. The CDR3 DNA reads TGTGCCAGCAGCTTGGGAGGCAGATCGTGGGAAAAACTGTTTTTT.

V usage is TRBV7-6 and J usage is TRBJ2-1; the match to TRBD2 covers 7 bases. This CDR3 has 18 amino acids. The trim removed 4 bases at V and 4 bases at J, leaving 16 bases unmatched. Germline CDR1 is SGHVS and CDR2 is FNYEAQ. As DNA, the CDR3 is TGTGCCAGCAGCTCTCGCCCGGCGGGGCTAGCGGAATACAATGAGCAGTTCTTC. Encoded protein: CASSSRPAGLAEYNEQFF.

The chain recombines TRBV12-1 with TRBJ1-2; the table names TRBD1, a call not compared with the DNA. TRBV12-1 is listed as a pseudogene. This CDR3 region has 15 residues. In DNA form, the CDR3 reads TGTGCCAGCAGCTGTTGGGACAGGGTTTGGTATGGCTACACCTTC. It yields the protein CASSCWDRVWYGYTF.

The V gene is TRBV6-5, the J gene TRBJ2-7; no definite D call. The germline V gene has CDR1 MNHEY and CDR2 SVGAGI. The CDR3 runs 16 residues. Trimming removed 0 bases at V and 1 base at J, with 13 bases between. The CDR3 DNA reads as TGTGCCAGCAGTTACTCGCCCGTGGGCAGGTCCTACGAGCAGTACTTC. Translation: CASSYSPVGRSYEQYF.

The chain combines TRBV6-1 with TRBJ1-4; D unresolved. Germline V gives CDR1 MNHNS, CDR2 SASEGT. The CDR3 spans 14 residues. V was cut by 3 bases and J by 0 bases, with 5 bases left in between. CDR3 sequence reads: CASSETTTNEKLFF. CDR3 nucleotides: TGTGCCAGCAGTGAGACAACAACTAATGAAAAACTGTTTTTT.

This chain joins TRBV6-1 and TRBJ1-1, with D tentatively TRBD1 (6 bases). CDR1 is MNHNS, CDR2 SASEGT, per germline. The CDR3 consists of 16 residues. The germline V and J ends were trimmed by 3 bases and 6 bases, with 20 bases remaining between them. This CDR3 is CASSDVWGARSSEAFF. In DNA form, the CDR3 reads TGTGCCAGCAGTGATGTGTGGGGGGCGCGGAGCTCTGAAGCTTTCTTT.

The CDR3 sequence: CASSRIGAYEQYF. The CDR3 DNA sequence: TGTGCCAGCAGCCGGATAGGGGCATACGAGCAGTACTTC. The chain carries TRBV7-9 and TRBJ2-7; a weak D match, TRBD1 (5 bases). V shed 5 bases and J shed 4 bases, with 12 bases lying between them. The CDR3 spans 13 residues. CDR1 and CDR2 (germline): SEHNR, FQNEAQ (reference sequence).

In this sample, this clone turned up once. CDR3 coding DNA: TGTGCCAGCAGTCCGAACACTGAAGCTTTCTTT. Translated: CASSPNTEAFF. This chain connects TRBV2 to TRBJ1-1; D not certain. The V end lost 5 bases, the J end lost 1 base, and 2 bases lay between the germline ends. The V gene's germline CDR1 is SNHLY and CDR2 FYNNEI. This CDR3 has 11 residues.

Concerning this clone: An end of the junction does not agree with germline; a read error may underlie this. The chain carries TRBV14 and TRBJ1-5; 9 nucleotides agree with TRBD1. Germline CDR1 is SGHDN and CDR2 is FVKESK. The CDR3 loop spans 19 amino acids. The CDR3 loop reads CASSPPSWLGQGDNQPQHF. The CDR3 region has the DNA TGTGCCAGCAGCCCCCCCTCTTGGCTGGGACAGGGTGACAATCAGCCCCAACATTTT.

V gene TRBV5-1 combines with J gene TRBJ2-3; D may be TRBD2 (5 bases). The ends were cut back, 3 bases at V and 0 bases at J, with 11 bases in the middle. The CDR3 length is 15 residues. The germline gives CDR1 SGHRS, CDR2 YFSETQ. CDR3: CASSWRAASTDTQYF. CDR3 sequence (DNA): TGCGCCAGCAGCTGGCGGGCGGCCAGCACAGATACGCAGTATTTT.

The CDR3 DNA reads as TGCGCCAGCAGCCCGTCCGGTAAAGCCTATGGCTACACCTTC. Amino acids: CASSPSGKAYGYTF. The V call is TRBV5-1, the J call TRBJ1-2; unclear D gene. CDR3 length: 14 residues. The germline V and J ends were trimmed by 4 bases and 4 bases, with 14 bases remaining between them. CDR1 is SGHRS, CDR2 YFSETQ, per germline.

The J gene is TRBJ2-4, the V gene TRBV7-9; TRBD1 matches 7 bases. Per the germline V gene, CDR1 is SEHNR and CDR2 is FQNEAQ (reference sequence). There are 12 residues in the CDR3. Trimming cost V 3 bases and J 8 bases; bases outside gene matches: 1. DNA of the CDR3: TGTGCCAGCAGCTTTGGGACAGACATTCAGTACTTC. Protein sequence: CASSFGTDIQYF.

The chain carries TRBV19 and TRBJ1-1; 7 bases agree with TRBD1. CDR3 length: 16 residues. V lost 3 bases to trimming and J lost 5 bases; unmatched junction nucleotides: 12. The germline CDR1 and CDR2 sequences are LNHDA and SQIVND (reference sequence). The CDR3 DNA is TGTGCCAGTAGTATTCGTGGACAGGTCGGGTTTACTGAAGCTTTCTTT. Protein: CASSIRGQVGFTEAFF.

The chain is built from TRBV19 and TRBJ1-4; D uncertain. Trimming cost V 6 bases and J 8 bases, with 16 bases left between them. The CDR3 is 14 residues long. Germline V lookup: CDR1 LNHDA, CDR2 SQIVND (reference sequence). The CDR3 reads CASSPGGGPEKLFF. For the CDR3, the DNA is TGTGCCAGTAGCCCCGGCGGCGGCCCCGAAAAACTGTTTTTT.

This chain connects TRBV14 to TRBJ2-3; 11 nucleotides match TRBD2. There are 15 residues in the CDR3. Losses at the gene ends were 4 bases for V and 4 bases for J; bases not matched to a gene: 4. Germline CDR1 is SGHDN and CDR2 is FVKESK. This chain's CDR3 is CASSRTSGRADTQYF. The DNA of the CDR3 is TGTGCCAGCAGCCGTACTAGCGGGAGAGCAGATACGCAGTATTTT. Full variable domain (outside the CDR3, taken from reference TRBV14 and TRBJ2-3): EAGVTQFPSHSVIEKGQTVTLRCDPISGHDNLYWYRRVMGKEIKFLLHFVKESKQDESGMPNNRFLAERTGGTYSTLKVQPAELEDSGVYFCASSRTSGRADTQYFGPGTRLTVL.

This chain uses TRBV7-8 with TRBJ1-5, with a weak D call TRBD1 (5 bases). Germline loops: CDR1 SGHVS, CDR2 FQNEAQ. The V end lost 4 bases, the J end lost 6 bases, and 16 bases lay between the germline ends. CDR3 length: 15 amino acids. The CDR3 sequence: CASSSAGRVGQPQHF. The CDR3 DNA sequence: TGTGCCAGCAGCTCGGCGGGCAGGGTTGGTCAGCCCCAGCATTTT.

The chain employs TRBV9 and TRBJ1-2, with 8 bases aligning to TRBD1. This CDR3 has 14 residues. Germline-derived CDR1 and CDR2 are SGDLS and YYNGEE. J was trimmed by 7 bases and V by 6 bases; bases with no gene match: 11. CDR3 DNA sequence: TGTGCCAGCACCCAGGGGGCTGGGACAGGTGGCTACACCTTC. Translating it yields CASTQGAGTGGYTF.

The chain is built from TRBV5-1 and TRBJ2-2; the match to TRBD1 covers 12 bases. J was trimmed by 4 bases and V by 4 bases; bases with no gene match: 11. Looked up from germline, CDR1 is SGHRS and CDR2 is YFSETQ. This CDR3 has 18 residues. CDR3 DNA sequence: TGCGCCAGCAGCGACCGGGACAGGGGGCTCACGGGCACCGGGGAGCTGTTTTTT. This translates into CASSDRDRGLTGTGELFF.

This chain links TRBV28 with TRBJ1-3; D call uncertain. V lost 3 bases and J lost 4, with 13 bases in between. Germline assignment: CDR1 MDHEN and CDR2 SYDVKM. This CDR3 is built from 15 residues. CDR3 amino acids: CASSFTDLRGNTIYF. DNA for the CDR3: TGTGCCAGCAGTTTTACGGATCTAAGAGGAAACACCATATATTTT.

The chain recombines TRBV27 with TRBJ2-7, with TRBD1 matching 7 bases. CDR3 length: 14 amino acids. The V segment lost 8 bases and the J segment 2 bases; nucleotides outside the gene matches: 9. Per germline, CDR1 MNHEY and CDR2 SMNVEV (reference sequence). The CDR3 DNA sequence: TGTGCCAGCCGTACCCTCGACAGGGCCTACGAGCAGTACTTC. It yields the protein CASRTLDRAYEQYF.

This clone has more than one count but fewer than ten. This chain links TRBV9 with TRBJ1-1, with D possibly TRBD1 on 5 matching bases. The CDR3 covers 15 residues. Trimming removed 4 bases at V and 3 bases at J, with 16 bases between. Germline V gene lookup returns CDR1 SGDLS and CDR2 YYNGEE. In DNA form, the CDR3 reads TGTGCCAGCAGCCCGATTAAGGGGATTGACACTGAAGCTTTCTTT. Encoded protein: CASSPIKGIDTEAFF.

The V and J genes are TRBV6-5 and TRBJ2-3, with 8 bases aligning to TRBD2. The CDR3 is 15 residues long. After removal of 4 bases from V and 4 bases from J, the junction contained 7 bases not matched to a gene. The germline V gene encodes CDR1 MNHEY and CDR2 SVGAGI. CDR3: CASSSGLVVADTQYF. DNA of the CDR3: TGTGCCAGCAGTTCGGGACTAGTAGTGGCAGATACGCAGTATTTT.

The chain has TRBV6-1 and TRBJ1-2; D ambiguous. CDR3 length: 14 residues. V was clipped by 2 bases and J by 4 bases, with 11 bases between them. Per germline, CDR1 MNHNS and CDR2 SASEGT. CDR3 nucleotide sequence: TGTGCCAGCAGTGAAAGGAGGAATTCCTATGGCTACACCTTC. Translated, it gives CASSERRNSYGYTF.

In this sample, this clone turned up once. V gene TRBV7-9 combines with J gene TRBJ2-2; TRBD1 or TRBD2 may be the D gene (5 bases each). V lost 5 bases, J lost 4 bases, and 20 bases lay in between. CDR3 length equals 17 residues. Germline values: CDR1 SEHNR, CDR2 FQNEAQ (reference sequence). The CDR3 DNA reads TGTGCCAGCAGCCCCGACGGTGGGACCGGGTTCACCGGGGAGCTGTTTTTT. Translating gives CASSPDGGTGFTGELFF.

The chain has TRBV27 and TRBJ1-2, with 9 bases matching TRBD1. V lost 3 bases and J lost 8; bases outside the gene matches: 4. The length of the CDR3 is 13 residues. Germline-derived CDR1 and CDR2 are MNHEY and SMNVEV (reference sequence). The CDR3 reads CASSFNRGRGYTF. CDR3 nucleotides: TGTGCCAGCAGTTTCAACAGGGGGCGAGGCTACACCTTC.

The rearrangement links TRBV5-1 to TRBJ2-1; 7 bases map to TRBD2. The germline V gene encodes CDR1 SGHRS and CDR2 YFSETQ. The CDR3 sequence is 14 residues long. V dropped 2 bases and J dropped 8; count of bases not matched to a gene: 7. CDR3 in amino acids: CASSLSGNIYEQFF. CDR3 nucleotide sequence: TGCGCCAGCAGCTTAAGCGGGAACATCTATGAGCAGTTCTTC.

The chain has TRBV10-2 and TRBJ2-2; D unclear. The CDR3 spans 14 residues. Germline-derived CDR1 and CDR2 are WSHSY and SAAADI. The germline V and J ends were trimmed by 4 bases and 0 bases, with 6 bases remaining between them. The CDR3 loop is CASSVSPNTGELFF. CDR3 DNA: TGCGCCAGCAGTGTTTCACCGAACACCGGGGAGCTGTTTTTT.

The table lists this clone with a count of one. The V call is TRBV6-6, the J call TRBJ1-2; TRBD1 is a possible D gene (6 bases). Germline V CDR1 and CDR2: MNHNY, SVGAGI (reference sequence). The V and J ends lost 4 bases and 4 bases respectively, with 10 bases between them. This CDR3 contains 13 residues. In nucleotides, the CDR3 is TGTGCCAGCAGTTCCGGGACATCCTATGGCTACACCTTC. The encoded protein is CASSSGTSYGYTF.